Shown below are 18 T cell receptor beta chains from a single sample sequenced in a study of CD8+ T cells in alopecia areata. Investigators isolated RNA and reverse transcribed it into cDNA to act as the sequencing template. TCRdb keeps only in-frame clones here, not all; method: immunoSEQ multiplex PCR. Altogether 200,000 or so clones are present, 43% being singletons, with the ten largest covering around 2.8%. Treatment here: oral pan-JAK inhibitor, 5-10 mg twice daily. Sequencing was performed on CD4+ T cells sorted from blood, taken at approximately week 36, from a patient treated with tofacitinib. Every receptor here comes from a human donor with alopecia areata.

This clone was counted only a few times. The J gene is TRBJ2-5, the V gene TRBV5-1; a possible D gene is TRBD1 (7 bases). V shed 4 bases and J shed 2 bases, with 15 bases lying between them. The CDR3 consists of 15 residues. Looked up from germline, CDR1 is SGHRS and CDR2 is YFSETQ. CDR3 sequence: CASSPQGGQQETQYF. In DNA form, the CDR3 reads TGCGCCAGCAGCCCCCAGGGGGGCCAACAAGAGACCCAGTACTTC.

This chain uses TRBV5-1 with TRBJ2-7; 9 bases align to TRBD1. V shed 4 bases, J shed 3 bases, and the junction held 5 bases outside the gene matches. The CDR3 is 14 amino acids. The germline gives CDR1 SGHRS, CDR2 YFSETQ. The CDR3 nucleotides are TGCGCCAGCAGCGGGGGACAGGGCTTCTACGAGCAGTACTTC. Its protein is CASSGGQGFYEQYF.

This clone appeared a few times. This sample also contains other DNA sequences that code for the same CDR3. The rearrangement joins TRBV5-1 to TRBJ1-2; no clear D gene. Germline V gene data show CDR1 as SGHRS and CDR2 as YFSETQ. Trimming removed 0 bases from V and 2 bases from J, with 8 bases in between. This CDR3 contains 14 residues. As DNA, the CDR3 is TGCGCCAGCAGCTTGGGGCAGCCGAACTATGGCTACACCTTC. The encoded protein is CASSLGQPNYGYTF.

This clone was seen a handful of times. This CDR3 reads CSVRTRLTDTQYF. The CDR3 DNA sequence: TGCAGCGTTCGGACTAGATTAACAGATACGCAGTATTTT. V and J are TRBV29-1 and TRBJ2-3; TRBD2 matches at 7 bases. Germline trimming cut 5 bases from V and 3 bases from J; bases unmatched to any gene: 5. The CDR3 is made up of 13 amino acids. The germline CDR1 and CDR2 sequences are SQVTM and ANQGSEA.

The V and J genes are TRBV4-1 and TRBJ1-1, with 11 bases identical to TRBD1. The CDR3 has 16 residues. Trimming at V came to 1 base and at J to 4 bases, leaving 5 bases not matched to a gene. Germline lookup yields CDR1 MGHRA and CDR2 YSYEKL. The CDR3 DNA follows: TGCGCCAGCAGCCAAGGGACAGGGGGCGGAAGCACTGAAGCTTTCTTT. Translation gives CASSQGTGGGSTEAFF.

In this sample, this clone turned up once. The rearrangement joins TRBV6-5 to TRBJ2-1, with 10 bases lining up with TRBD2. The CDR3 loop spans 15 amino acids. The germline V gene encodes CDR1 MNHEY and CDR2 SVGAGI. The V segment lost 8 bases and the J segment 9 bases; nucleotides outside the gene matches: 13. The CDR3 DNA reads TGTGCCAGCGGGAGGACTCCTAGCGGGAGAAGTGAGCAGTTCTTC. This translates into CASGRTPSGRSEQFF.

This clone showed up many times. V gene TRBV2 combines with J gene TRBJ2-1; 15 nucleotides line up with TRBD2. V was clipped by 7 bases and J by 7 bases; unmatched bases: 8. From germline, CDR1 is SNHLY and CDR2 FYNNEI. The CDR3 has 16 residues. The CDR3 here is CASTPGTSGRTNEQFF. CDR3 nucleotide sequence: TGTGCCAGCACCCCCGGGACTAGCGGGAGGACGAATGAGCAGTTCTTC.

The chain joins TRBV5-4 to TRBJ2-7; D might be TRBD1 (5 bases). The CDR3 has 13 amino acids. Germline loops: CDR1 SGHNT, CDR2 YYREEE (reference sequence). Deletions cut 4 bases from V and 5 bases from J, with 13 bases between. Written as DNA, the CDR3 is TGTGCCAGCAGCGAGCGTAGCAGGGACGAGCAGTACTTC. Its protein product is CASSERSRDEQYF.

This clone was counted only a few times. This chain joins TRBV6-1 and TRBJ1-1, with TRBD1 identical over 11 bases. The CDR3 sequence is 15 residues long. V dropped 3 bases and J dropped 11; count of bases not matched to a gene: 11. Germline V gene lookup returns CDR1 MNHNS and CDR2 SASEGT. The CDR3 reads CASSDGTGGYVSAFF. CDR3 sequence (DNA): TGTGCCAGCAGTGATGGGACAGGGGGATATGTCTCTGCTTTCTTT.

The chain carries TRBV28 and TRBJ2-1, with D perhaps TRBD1 or TRBD2 (5 bases each). V was clipped by 4 bases and J by 10 bases, with 8 bases between them. CDR3 length equals 11 residues. From germline, CDR1 is MDHEN and CDR2 SYDVKM. CDR3 DNA sequence: TGTGCCAGCAGTTCATGGGGGGAGCAGTTCTTC. It is translated as CASSSWGEQFF.

The J gene is TRBJ2-3, the V gene TRBV5-1, with TRBD2 as a possible D gene (6 bases). Germline CDR1 reads SGHRS; CDR2 reads YFSETQ. Deletions cut 3 bases from V and 5 bases from J, with 13 bases between. The length of the CDR3 is 14 residues. The CDR3 bases are TGCGCCAGCAGCTCCCGGACTATTTTAGATACGCAGTATTTT. Translated, it gives CASSSRTILDTQYF.

In this sample, this clone turned up a few times. The gene calls are TRBV5-1 and TRBJ2-1, with 11 bases identical to TRBD2. Trimming took 4 bases from V and 4 from J; bases not matched to a gene: 4. This CDR3 spans 15 amino acids. Germline V gene sequence: CDR1 SGHRS, CDR2 YFSETQ. The CDR3 DNA sequence: TGCGCCAGCAGCCAGGGACTAGCGGCATACAATGAGCAGTTCTTC. Residues: CASSQGLAAYNEQFF.

This clone turned up a few times. The chain is built from TRBV28 and TRBJ1-2; D ambiguous. The CDR3 runs 13 residues. Trimming cost V 7 bases and J 10 bases, with 19 bases left between them. Germline values: CDR1 MDHEN, CDR2 SYDVKM. The CDR3 here is CASKKDLNLFYTF. The CDR3 DNA reads TGTGCCAGCAAAAAGGACCTAAACCTTTTCTACACCTTC.

V usage is TRBV7-3 and J usage is TRBJ2-1; tentatively, D is TRBD1 (7 bases). Germline-derived CDR1 and CDR2 are SGHTA and FQGTGA. This CDR3 contains 16 residues. Trimming removed 5 bases at V and 5 bases at J, with 19 bases between. The DNA of the CDR3 is TGTGCCAGCAGCCTGACCCCAGGGGGGCTCAACAATGAGCAGTTCTTC. Translated, it gives CASSLTPGGLNNEQFF.

The chain combines TRBV30 with TRBJ1-1; D is undetermined. The CDR3 sequence is 13 residues long. Germline CDR1 GTSNPN, CDR2 SVGIG (reference sequence). Between the trimmed V and J ends, which lost 4 bases and 3 bases, there was a span of 12 bases. The DNA of the CDR3 is TGTGCCTGGAAACGGCGGACCGACACTGAAGCTTTCTTT. It yields the protein CAWKRRTDTEAFF. The full variable domain, with the rest looked up from reference TRBV30 and TRBJ1-1, is SQTIHQWPATLVQPVGSPLSLECTVEGTSNPNLYWYRQAAGRGLQLLFYSVGIGQISSEVPQNLSASRPQDRQFILSSKKLLLSDSGFYLCAWKRRTDTEAFFGQGTRLTVV.

This clone has ten or more counts. This chain links TRBV10-3 with TRBJ2-1; D is possibly TRBD2 (6 bases). This CDR3 is built from 14 residues. CDR1 and CDR2 from the germline V gene are ENHRY and SYGVKD. Trimming shortened V by 2 bases and J by 8 bases, and 13 bases separated the two germline ends. The CDR3 DNA follows: TGTGCCATCAGTGAGGGTAGGCGCGGGGATGAGCAGTTCTTC. Its translation is CAISEGRRGDEQFF.

The chain is built from TRBV29-1 and TRBJ2-1, with TRBD2 identical over 8 bases. CDR1 is SQVTM and CDR2 is ANQGSEA in the germline V gene. The CDR3 is 17 residues long. V lost 4 bases and J lost 0; bases outside the gene matches: 11. CDR3 DNA sequence: TGCAGCGTTGTCCTTTCCCGGGGGGGCCGCTCCTACAATGAGCAGTTCTTC. The encoded protein is CSVVLSRGGRSYNEQFF.

The J gene is TRBJ2-5, the V gene TRBV28; weak D call: TRBD2 (5 bases). Per the germline V gene, CDR1 is MDHEN and CDR2 is SYDVKM. V was shortened by 6 bases and J by 5 bases, with 7 bases between the two germline ends. CDR3 length: 11 residues. The chain's CDR3 is CASRREETQYF. In nucleotides, the CDR3 is TGTGCCAGCAGAAGGGAGGAGACCCAGTACTTC.